Sequencing of this T cell receptor beta chain was carried out in a study of cytomegalovirus exposure and HLA in healthy donors. Notes on the study in general: Investigators reported 164 TCR beta chains as tied to cytomegalovirus.

Germline loops: CDR1 LNHDA, CDR2 SQIVND (reference sequence). The CDR3 contains 13 residues. V lost 0 bases, J lost 5 bases, and 7 bases lay in between. In this sample, this clone turned up a few times. Its antigen is currently unknown. This PCR relied on a set of 60 Vbeta primers and 13 Jbeta primers. Only in-frame clones appear in the TCRdb table, and some are missing; sequencing was by immunoSEQ multiplex PCR. Among more than 85,000 clones listed, around 77% were seen once. Sequencing was carried out using PBMCs. This chain uses TRBV19 with TRBJ1-1; D might be TRBD1 (5 bases). This TCR was sampled from a male donor in good health and CMV-seropositive. This chain's CDR3 is CASSIEGGTEAFF. The CDR3 DNA sequence: TGTGCCAGTAGTATAGAGGGGGGGACTGAAGCTTTCTTT.